This entry lists 27 T cell receptor beta chains sequenced from one sample in a study of T cell changes during pregnancy in multiple sclerosis. TCRdb's table, derived via immunoSEQ multiplex PCR, lists solely in-frame clones and lacks some. The table has more than 40,000 clones, approximately 90% seen once. Sequences were derived from CD4+ T cells from peripheral blood mononuclear cells, sampled in the first trimester of pregnancy. These receptors came from a female donor with multiple sclerosis, enrolled in a pregnancy study.

The chain uses TRBV11-3 and TRBJ2-3; TRBD2 is a possible D gene (5 bases). V was trimmed by 1 base and J by 0 bases, leaving 11 bases between them. Germline assignment: CDR1 SGHNT and CDR2 YENEEA. The CDR3 runs to 16 residues. The CDR3 loop is CASSLAGRVSTDTQYF. The CDR3 nucleotides are TGTGCCAGCAGCTTAGCTGGGAGAGTTAGCACAGATACGCAGTATTTT.

The CDR3 reads CASSQVVARTDTQYF. The CDR3 coding sequence is TGTGCCAGCAGCCAAGTTGTAGCGAGGACAGATACGCAGTATTTT. V is TRBV14 and J is TRBJ2-3, with D perhaps TRBD2 (5 bases). CDR1 SGHDN and CDR2 FVKESK come from the germline V gene. This CDR3 has 15 residues. Trimming took off 1 base at V and 3 bases at J, with 11 bases between the two ends.

This clone showed up just once. CDR3 region: CASGGTGEKWNGYTF. In DNA form, the CDR3 reads TGTGCCAGTGGGGGGACAGGGGAGAAATGGAATGGCTACACCTTC. V and J are TRBV19 and TRBJ1-2; 10 positions agree with TRBD1. Germline trimming cut 8 bases from V and 6 bases from J; bases unmatched to any gene: 12. This CDR3 comprises 15 residues. Germline CDR1 and CDR2: LNHDA and SQIVND (reference sequence).

The V call is TRBV18, the J call TRBJ1-5; TRBD1 matches at 8 bases. CDR1 is KGHSH, CDR2 LQKENI, per germline. Trimming cost V 5 bases and J 4 bases; bases outside gene matches: 4. CDR3 length: 14 residues. The CDR3 region is CASSYDRGNQPQHF. DNA for the CDR3: TGTGCCAGCTCATACGACAGGGGAAATCAGCCCCAGCATTTT.

This clone was recorded once. The chain links TRBV28 to TRBJ2-2; no definite D call. This CDR3 is 13 amino acids long. Germline V CDR1 and CDR2: MDHEN, SYDVKM. Trimming shortened V by 5 bases and J by 5 bases, and 9 bases separated the two germline ends. This chain's CDR3 is CASSTLGTGELFF. The CDR3 DNA reads as TGTGCCAGCAGTACCCTCGGGACCGGGGAGCTGTTTTTT.

The V and J genes are TRBV4-2 and TRBJ2-3; 8 bases line up with TRBD1. CDR3 length: 15 amino acids. In germline, CDR1 is LGHNA, CDR2 YNFKEQ. J gave up 6 bases and V 4 bases, and 9 bases lay outside the gene matches. In DNA form, the CDR3 reads TGTGCCAGCAGCCGAACGGGACAGGTAGTGGATACGCAGTATTTT. Protein: CASSRTGQVVDTQYF.

The rearrangement joins TRBV7-6 to TRBJ1-4, with D hard to call. The germline V gene has CDR1 SGHVS and CDR2 FNYEAQ. This CDR3 comprises 16 residues. Trimming left V 5 bases short and J 0 bases short, with 13 bases between. CDR3 in amino acids: CASSRGSSATNEKLFF. The CDR3 bases are TGTGCCAGCAGCCGCGGAAGCTCAGCAACTAATGAAAAACTGTTTTTT.

The genes are TRBV2 and TRBJ1-5; D gene uncertain. The CDR3 covers 12 residues. The V gene lost 6 bases and the J gene lost 7 bases, with 10 bases spanning the gap. CDR1 is SNHLY and CDR2 is FYNNEI in the germline V gene. CDR3 loop: CASRREGQPQHF. CDR3 sequence (DNA): TGTGCCAGCAGGCGGGAAGGGCAGCCCCAGCATTTT.

This sequence joins TRBV7-9 and TRBJ1-2; weak D call: TRBD1 (6 bases). Trimming shortened V by 5 bases and J by 4 bases, and 14 bases separated the two germline ends. The CDR3 consists of 14 residues. Germline values: CDR1 SEHNR, CDR2 FQNEAQ (reference sequence). CDR3 sequence reads: CASSPTGFGYGYTF. The DNA of the CDR3 is TGTGCCAGCAGCCCAACAGGGTTCGGCTATGGCTACACCTTC.

In DNA form, the CDR3 reads TGTGCCAGCAGCTTAACCGGGACACCCGTAAGGAATGAGCAGTTCTTC. It codes for CASSLTGTPVRNEQFF. The chain combines TRBV7-3 with TRBJ2-1, with D tentatively TRBD1 (6 bases). The CDR3 totals 16 residues. Germline V gene data show CDR1 as SGHTA and CDR2 as FQGTGA. The V end was cut by 0 bases, the J end by 7 bases, with 16 bases between. Full variable domain (outside the CDR3, taken from reference TRBV7-3 and TRBJ2-1): GAGVSQTPSNKVTEKGKYVELRCDPISGHTALYWYRQSLGQGPEFLIYFQGTGAADDSGLPNDRFFAVRPEGSVSTLKIQRTERGDSAVYLCASSLTGTPVRNEQFFGPGTRLTVL.

The V gene is TRBV5-4, the J gene TRBJ2-7; D is unresolved. Trimming took off 0 bases at V and 6 bases at J, with 10 bases between the two ends. The germline CDR1 and CDR2 sequences are SGHNT and YYREEE (reference sequence). The CDR3 runs to 13 residues. The CDR3 reads CASSLGGQLEQYF. The DNA for the CDR3 is TGTGCCAGCAGCTTGGGAGGCCAGCTCGAGCAGTACTTC.

The chain combines TRBV7-9 with TRBJ1-5, with D possibly matching TRBD1 (6 bases). V lost 5 bases and J 6 bases, leaving 17 bases between the germline ends. In germline, CDR1 is SEHNR, CDR2 FQNEAQ (reference sequence). The CDR3 sequence is 15 residues long. This CDR3 is CASSQNTGSPQPQHF. The CDR3 DNA sequence: TGTGCCAGCAGCCAAAATACAGGGTCCCCTCAGCCCCAGCATTTT.

The chain recombines TRBV7-2 with TRBJ1-2, with TRBD1 identical over 7 bases. The germline V gene has CDR1 SGHTA and CDR2 FQGNSA. CDR3 length: 13 residues. J was trimmed by 4 bases and V by 2 bases; bases with no gene match: 1. The CDR3 loop is CASSLQGVYGYTF. In nucleotides, the CDR3 is TGTGCCAGCAGCTTACAGGGGGTCTATGGCTACACCTTC.

The chain carries TRBV5-6 and TRBJ2-1; 7 positions match TRBD2. CDR1 is SGHDT, CDR2 YYEEEE, per germline. This CDR3 contains 16 residues. Trimming took 0 bases from V and 7 from J; bases not matched to a gene: 10. The CDR3 loop reads CASSLERGFGRNEQFF. DNA of the CDR3: TGTGCCAGCAGCTTGGAAAGGGGCTTCGGGAGGAATGAGCAGTTCTTC. The full variable domain, with the rest looked up from reference TRBV5-6 and TRBJ2-1, is DAGVTQSPTHLIKTRGQQVTLRCSPKSGHDTVSWYQQALGQGPQFIFQYYEEEERQRGNFPDRFSGHQFPNYSSELNVNALLLGDSALYLCASSLERGFGRNEQFFGPGTRLTVL.

The table lists this clone with a count of one. This chain joins TRBV11-2 and TRBJ2-1, with 11 bases aligning to TRBD2. Unmatched junction bases numbered 5, after V lost 4 bases and J lost 3 bases. This CDR3 has 16 residues. CDR1 is SGHAT and CDR2 is FQNNGV in the germline V gene. CDR3 sequence reads: CASSYSSGRNYNEQFF. CDR3 nucleotide sequence: TGTGCCAGCAGCTACTCTAGCGGGAGGAACTACAATGAGCAGTTCTTC. Based on the CDR3 plus reference TRBV11-2 and TRBJ2-1, the full variable domain is EAGVAQSPRYKIIEKRQSVAFWCNPISGHATLYWYQQILGQGPKLLIQFQNNGVVDDSQLPKDRFSAERLKGVDSTLKIQPAKLEDSAVYLCASSYSSGRNYNEQFFGPGTRLTVL.

CDR3 protein: CASSLVGQDSYEQYF. CDR3 in DNA: TGTGCCAGCAGCTTAGTCGGACAGGACTCCTACGAGCAGTACTTC. The rearrangement uses TRBV7-8 and TRBJ2-7; the match to TRBD1 covers 7 bases. CDR3 size: 15 residues. The germline V gene has CDR1 SGHVS and CDR2 FQNEAQ. V lost 1 base to trimming and J lost 0 bases; unmatched junction nucleotides: 3.

The chain links TRBV6-5 to TRBJ2-3; 11 nucleotides agree with TRBD2. J lost 2 bases, V lost 4 bases, and 5 bases had no gene match. The CDR3 has 16 residues. Germline CDR1 MNHEY, CDR2 SVGAGI. CDR3 bases: TGTGCCAGCAGTTCTAGCGGGAGGACCCCCACAGATACGCAGTATTTT. Residues: CASSSSGRTPTDTQYF.

The chain is built from TRBV7-6 and TRBJ2-7; 11 bases fit TRBD2. The CDR3 has 15 residues. V shed 2 bases and J 4 bases; nucleotides not matched to a gene: 4. Looked up from germline, CDR1 is SGHVS and CDR2 is FNYEAQ. The CDR3: CASSLKTSGSYEQYF. In DNA form, the CDR3 reads TGTGCCAGCAGCTTAAAAACTAGCGGGAGTTACGAGCAGTACTTC.

This clone is a singleton in its sample. This sequence joins TRBV15 and TRBJ1-1; the match to TRBD1 covers 7 bases. Looked up from germline, CDR1 is LNHNV and CDR2 is YYDKDF (reference sequence). The CDR3 has 14 amino acids. After removal of 2 bases from V and 11 bases from J, the junction contained 11 bases not matched to a gene. Written as DNA, the CDR3 is TGTGCCACCAGCAGACCGGACTGGGACAGTGGGGCTTTCTTT. It yields the protein CATSRPDWDSGAFF.

The chain links TRBV28 to TRBJ2-7; 8 nucleotides agree with TRBD1. There are 15 residues in the CDR3. The germline V gene has CDR1 MDHEN and CDR2 SYDVKM. V lost 3 bases to trimming and J lost 6 bases; unmatched junction nucleotides: 10. CDR3 residues: CASSLDRAIRGEQYF. The CDR3 coding sequence is TGTGCCAGCAGTTTGGACAGGGCGATACGGGGCGAGCAGTACTTC. Full variable domain (outside the CDR3, taken from reference TRBV28 and TRBJ2-7): DVKVTQSSRYLVKRTGEKVFLECVQDMDHENMFWYRQDPGLGLRLIYFSYDVKMKEKGDIPEGYSVSREKKERFSLILESASTNQTSMYLCASSLDRAIRGEQYFGPGTRLTVT.

The chain is built from TRBV27 and TRBJ1-1, with D perhaps TRBD1 (5 bases). The CDR3 has 16 residues. Trimming removed 6 bases at V and 1 base at J, with 18 bases between. The germline V gene has CDR1 MNHEY and CDR2 SMNVEV (reference sequence). The CDR3 here is CASSSYFRDWNTEAFF. CDR3 DNA: TGTGCCAGCAGCAGCTACTTCAGGGATTGGAACACTGAAGCTTTCTTT.

The genes are TRBV6-5 and TRBJ2-7; TRBD1 aligns across 9 bases. Trimming removed 2 bases from V and 3 bases from J; junction bases left unmatched: 5. The CDR3 is made up of 15 amino acids. Germline CDR1 is MNHEY and CDR2 is SVGAGI. CDR3 residues: CASSYGGTGSYEQYF. CDR3 nucleotides: TGTGCCAGCAGTTACGGGGGGACAGGGAGCTACGAGCAGTACTTC.

This chain's CDR3 is CASSEGQGGFYGYTF. The CDR3 DNA is TGTGCCAGCAGTGAAGGACAGGGCGGCTTTTATGGCTACACCTTC. The V gene is TRBV6-1, the J gene TRBJ1-2; 7 nucleotides line up with TRBD1. The CDR3 contains 15 residues. J gave up 5 bases and V 1 base, and 7 bases lay outside the gene matches. Germline loops: CDR1 MNHNS, CDR2 SASEGT.

This clone was picked up a small number of times. The rearrangement joins TRBV21-1 to TRBJ2-1; TRBD2 is the table's D call and was not checked against the DNA. TRBV21-1 is labeled a pseudogene. There are 16 residues in the CDR3. The CDR3 here is CASSPREREDYNEQFF. The CDR3 nucleotides read TGTGCCAGCAGCCCCCGAGAGCGGGAGGATTACAATGAGCAGTTCTTC.

The rearrangement uses TRBV5-1 and TRBJ2-5, with 7 bases matching TRBD2. V trimming: 3 bases; J trimming: 2 bases; junction bases outside the gene matches: 4. This CDR3 region has 14 residues. Germline V gives CDR1 SGHRS, CDR2 YFSETQ. CDR3: CASSSAGLQETQYF. DNA for the CDR3: TGCGCCAGCAGCTCAGCGGGACTGCAAGAGACCCAGTACTTC.

The chain joins TRBV7-3 to TRBJ2-7; D is possibly TRBD1 (7 bases). Germline CDR1 SGHTA, CDR2 FQGTGA. This CDR3 region has 12 residues. Between the trimmed V and J ends, which lost 5 bases and 9 bases, there was a span of 14 bases. DNA for the CDR3: TGTGCCAGCAGCCCCGGAGGGACAGTGCAGTACTTC. This gives the protein CASSPGGTVQYF.

This chain uses TRBV4-1 with TRBJ2-7, with TRBD2 matching 13 bases. Looked up from germline, CDR1 is MGHRA and CDR2 is YSYEKL. This CDR3 is built from 17 residues. J gave up 6 bases and V 2 bases, and 10 bases lay outside the gene matches. CDR3 sequence: CASSQWSTSGRSREQYF. The CDR3 DNA follows: TGCGCCAGCAGCCAATGGTCGACTAGCGGGAGGTCACGCGAGCAGTACTTC.